This T cell receptor beta chain derives from a study of cytomegalovirus exposure and HLA in healthy donors. Regarding this clone: Its antigen is unknown.

Germline loops: CDR1 SGHDT, CDR2 YYEEEE. The V segment lost 0 bases and the J segment 1 base; nucleotides outside the gene matches: 0. This CDR3 spans 15 amino acids. Study-level points and caveats: There were around 160 TCR beta chains listed as cytomegalovirus-associated. Within an earlier analysis, most TCR beta V segments proved productive either about 90% or about 30% of the time. A missense DCLRE1C variant was associated with V- and J-gene trimming of TCR beta chains in a later analysis, and an independent cohort replicated the association.

With 60 Vbeta and 13 Jbeta primers, the PCR was carried out. Sequenced by immunoSEQ multiplex PCR; TCRdb stores in-frame clones only, minus some. Of about 69,000 clones in the sample, 76% were seen once. The receptor's source is a man aged 18 to 29 in good health and CMV-seronegative. The source material was PBMCs. The chain has TRBV5-6 and TRBJ2-3; 9 bases agree with TRBD2. The CDR3 here is CASSLGLAGTDTQYF. CDR3 sequence (DNA): TGTGCCAGCAGCTTGGGACTAGCGGGCACAGATACGCAGTATTTT.